This T cell receptor beta chain is from a study of cytomegalovirus exposure and HLA in healthy donors (dated by TCRdb to about 2017). With respect to the entire study: An earlier analysis of several hundred of the donors reported 250 to 300 Gb of sequence data and around 110 million unique TCR beta sequences obtained from around 170 million T cells. An early release that covered some 630 HLA-typed donors contained about 300 gigabases of sequencing data and 80 million or so unique TCR sequences. Of the roughly 400 genotyped donors, 70% to 90% were placed in the genetic ancestry cluster associated with self-reported Caucasian donors. The study aimed to test whether cataloging public T cell receptors could reveal signatures of past pathogen exposure. Using immunosequencing, the study profiled T cell repertoires from 640 or so subjects and related those repertoires to cytomegalovirus serostatus. In addition to the first cohort of hundreds of subjects, a separate validation cohort of some 120 different subjects was used. To predict cytomegalovirus infection status, the study brought together high-throughput TCR immunosequencing, statistical association of individual TCRs with disease status, and machine learning. To study patterns of TCR occurrence, a later analysis re-analyzed previously published TCR beta repertoires from just over 650 donors and added high-resolution HLA genotyping. Rather than drawing on any new phenotypic data, the later analysis identified candidate immune exposures from TCR beta sequences and the way those sequences occurred across donors. In an earlier analysis of several hundred of the donors, high-throughput TCR beta sequencing was used to judge whether each TCR beta V gene segment behaved as functional or pseudogenic. Donor age, sex, ethnicity and CMV serostatus were compiled together with the repertoire data. A later genetic analysis took genome-wide SNP genotypes for about 55% of the roughly 670 donors and used that subset as a discovery cohort. All discovery cohort repertoires had been generated on a single sequencing platform. HLA typing covered class I and class II loci at four-digit resolution. The number of typed donors differed by locus: about 620-630 for A, B, C, DRB1 and DQB1; 522 for DQA1; over 600 for DPA1; and approximately 450 for DPB1. Roughly 5 DR-DQ haplotypes were handled as single units for association and clustering, since linkage in the cohort was strong. Across approximately 400 genotyped donors of the cohort, an average of roughly 250,000 unique TCR beta nucleotide sequences per donor were sequenced, and roughly 18% of those sequences were non-productive. The study at large found these results: A later genetic analysis associated a missense DCLRE1C variant with V-gene and J-gene trimming of TCR beta chains, and an independent cohort replicated the association. At a false discovery rate of 0.05, a later analysis linked 16,000 or so TCR beta sequences to specific HLA alleles. In both the original and validation cohorts, the classifier was reported to diagnose cytomegalovirus status with high specificity and sensitivity. Because counts were too low, 15 to 20 rarely observed V segments, including chromosome 9 orphons, were excluded from the earlier analysis of 500 to 700 of the donors. Because HLA typing was missing for some donors at each locus, association tests included only the typed subset. This cohort had only TCR beta chains sequenced, and the lack of alpha or paired-chain data limited which features could be detected. According to a later analysis, most CMV-associated TCR beta chains appeared to be HLA-restricted, and the HLA associations seemed to be driven largely by CMV exposure. In a later analysis, HLA-associated TCR beta chains were found to be more clonally expanded and to have lower generation probabilities than equally common non-associated chains. According to a later analysis, parvovirus B19, influenza, CMV and Epstein-Barr virus appeared linked to several top co-occurrence clusters. According to a later analysis, TCR association rates differed among HLA loci, with DRB1 alleles showing the most associated TCRs and HLA-C alleles showing the fewest. The only immune exposure information available for the cohort was CMV serostatus. Linkage disequilibrium might explain the correlated functional status among segregating V segments, but an unknown experimental factor could not be ruled out. A further reported finding was that TCR beta sequences accurately predicted the HLA-A and HLA-B alleles for most subjects in the first cohort. Because the 87-base-pair reads could not distinguish some IMGT-functional V segments, including TRBV6-2 and TRBV6-3, those segments were excluded. A group of highly shared sequence variants was considered likely to be a technical artifact of the sequencing pipeline. Strong co-occurrence of HLA alleles, especially DR and DQ, made assigning TCR associations to individual alleles difficult. In the study, 150 to 200 TCR beta chains were listed as associated with cytomegalovirus. While some public TCRs were present in many individuals, most TCR sequences turned up only very rarely across donors. Compared with the roughly 670-donor mean, donors in an Asian-associated ancestry cluster had fewer N-insertions in productive TCRs, according to a later genetic analysis. In vitro tests confirmed that three of the cytomegalovirus-associated TCR beta chains recognize cytomegalovirus antigens. Sequencing depth was assumed to be roughly uniform across donors in the presence/absence analyses, though that assumption may not hold. Broadly in line with IMGT annotations, most TCR beta V segments showed up in productive rearrangements about 87% or about 30% of the time in an earlier analysis of around 550 of the donors. The authors suggested that the approach could potentially be extended to other disease states and immunological phenotypes.

To prepare the library, the immunoSEQ multiplex PCR assay was applied. For the multiplex PCR, a mixture combining 60 forward primers for TCR Vbeta segments and 13 reverse primers for TCR Jbeta segments was used. The CDR3 region of rearranged TCR beta genes was amplified from genomic DNA with a multiplex PCR assay. The Illumina HiSeq System was used to sequence the amplified TCR beta libraries as 87-base-pair reads. Per the original workflow: A later analysis tallied some 79 million unique TCR beta chains across the 650 to 750 repertoires, and some 12 million of those chains were shared by two or more donors. A nearest-neighbor algorithm error-corrected the raw reads and collapsed the reads into unique sequences, merging closely related sequences to remove PCR and sequencing errors. To assign V, D and J gene segments, CDR3 sequences were aligned to IMGT reference sequences. Each retained sequence needed at least a six-nucleotide match to both a V gene segment and a J gene segment. Rearrangements were called productive when the CDR3 lacked stop codons and stayed in frame with V and J; all others were non-productive. Following IMGT convention, CDR3 was defined as the stretch from the second conserved V-encoded cysteine to the conserved J-encoded phenylalanine. In an earlier analysis of 587 of the donors, sequences lacking an unambiguous match to a single V gene segment were excluded. An earlier analysis of 587 of the donors classified V segments as functional when productive rearrangements were above 56.7% and as segregating when the standard deviation between donors was above 5%. A statistical classification framework was built for diagnosing cytomegalovirus status from the catalog of TCR beta chain sequences. V and J gene assignment, in a later analysis, came from comparing TCR nucleotide sequences with IMGT/GENE-DB human TR gene sequences. Using the TCRdist pipeline, a later analysis assigned CDR3 sequences along with most-parsimonious VDJ recombination scenarios. In a later analysis, each TCR beta chain was defined by its CDR3 amino acid sequence together with its V-gene family, and reads without a unique V-gene family were excluded. To address suspected cross-contamination and a sequencing artifact, a later analysis removed approximately 600 highly shared, low-generation-probability nucleotide sequences. In a later analysis, a clonal expansion index for each public chain was calculated from normalized within-repertoire ranks of inferred template counts. A later analysis computed generation probabilities with a VDJ recombination model fitted to out-of-frame rearrangements, and checked the results against IGoR. A later analysis scored TCR-TCR, TCR-HLA and TCR-CMV co-occurrence with hypergeometric tests, applying a repertoire-size bias correction to TCR pairs. False discovery rates were estimated in a later analysis by permuting HLA or CMV assignments 20 times. In a later analysis, co-occurring TCRs were grouped using DBSCAN, and TCRdist sequence similarity was added for clustering within HLA-allele-positive subsets. Repertoires with fewer than 30,000 or more than 120,000 public chains, plus five repertoires with anomalous nucleotide sharing, were excluded from co-occurrence clustering. Held by TCRdb, this immuneACCESS table contains in-frame sequences only and omits some clones. Under half of the omission traces to an unresolved V gene where checked; the cause of the rest is unknown. That table gives V, J and clone size, and the DNA gave D and trimming. Per the sample table, the count is about 75,000 clones. The top ten clonotypes cover 3.5% to 4% of the sample.

Of note for this clone: Its antigen remains undetermined.

Taken from the germline V gene, the CDR1 and CDR2 loops are KGHSH and LQKENI. V and J are truncated by 5 bases and 1 base respectively, leaving an intervening sequence of 13 bases. The CDR3 goes from the cysteine to the phenylalanine over 15 residues. Only CDR3 DNA remains: 45 bases, in frame from the first base. The cohort was made up of under 800 healthy bone marrow donors. At the time of sampling, all cohort members were nominally healthy, though unrecorded immune exposures were likely present. The donor was CMV seropositive and belonged to the group of more than 250 seropositive cohort members. Each donor provided a peripheral blood sample, and peripheral blood mononuclear cells were used for TCR beta sequencing. Genomic DNA extraction from the blood cell samples was performed with the Qiagen DNeasy Blood Extraction Kit.

This chain is built from TRBV18 and TRBJ2-3; the D gene remains uncertain. This TCR derives from a man younger than 35 in good health and CMV-seropositive. The material sequenced was PBMCs. The CDR3 has the sequence CASSRLQARTDTQYF. The DNA sequence is as follows: TGTGCCAGCTCAAGACTTCAAGCTCGCACAGATACGCAGTATTTT.